The 32 T cell receptor beta chains below all came from one sample that was sequenced in a study of blood T cells in healthy people across ages (dated by TCRdb to 2014 to 2015). The library came from 5' RACE. Sequencing instrument: Illumina HiSeq 2500. A second PCR of roughly 7 to 12 cycles was performed with a sample-barcoded 5' primer and a J-beta primer mix. TCRdb cleaned the public reads at Q25 with fastp, built clones with MiXCR and kept in-frame beta chains. Rows merge per CDR3 protein into single entries with the most common DNA and genes. The sample has 600,000 to 800,000 distinct CDR3 sequences on record, under 65% of them singletons. The top ten constitute roughly 13% of the sample. Sequencing was carried out using blood. These receptors originate from a woman aged 80 or older in good health.

The rearrangement uses TRBV4-2 and TRBJ2-7, with D maybe TRBD2 (5 bases). CDR1 LGHNA and CDR2 YNFKEQ come from the germline V gene. CDR3 size: 13 residues. The V gene lost 4 bases and the J gene lost 6 bases, with 13 bases spanning the gap. As DNA, the CDR3 is TGTGCCAGCAGCCGAGGTACGGGGAGCGAGCAGTACTTC. Translated: CASSRGTGSEQYF.

This chain connects TRBV28 to TRBJ1-2, with D maybe TRBD1 (6 bases). This CDR3 has 15 amino acids. Germline V lookup: CDR1 MDHEN, CDR2 SYDVKM. V lost 1 base and J lost 4, with 13 bases in between. The DNA of the CDR3 is TGTGCCAGCAGTTTATTTGTAACAGGGTCCTATGGCTACACCTTC. Translated: CASSLFVTGSYGYTF.

The gene calls are TRBV28 and TRBJ2-1; D is perhaps TRBD1 (5 bases). The germline gives CDR1 MDHEN, CDR2 SYDVKM. The CDR3 spans 12 residues. The V and J ends lost 8 bases and 11 bases respectively, with 16 bases between them. CDR3 bases: TGTGCCAGCGGCCTACAGGTTTGCCAGCAGTTCTTC. Protein sequence: CASGLQVCQQFF.

This chain joins TRBV7-6 and TRBJ1-1; D gene unclear. Germline CDR1 and CDR2: SGHVS and FNYEAQ. The V end lost 2 bases, the J end lost 10 bases, and 14 bases lay between the germline ends. The CDR3 has 13 residues. CDR3 region: CASSLSLASVAFF. For the CDR3, the DNA is TGTGCCAGCAGCTTATCATTAGCCTCGGTAGCTTTCTTT.

The genes are TRBV29-1 and TRBJ2-7; possible D gene TRBD2, 6 bases. The J call may be wrong; the DNA end is better matched by TRBJ2-4. This CDR3 is built from 11 residues. In germline, CDR1 is SQVTM, CDR2 ANQGSEA. The CDR3 nucleotides read TGCAGCGTTGGGAGGGGAAACATTCAGTACTTC. Its translation is CSVGRGNIQYF.

This chain joins TRBV10-2 and TRBJ1-3, with no clear D. CDR3 size: 14 residues. Per the germline V gene, CDR1 is WSHSY and CDR2 is SAAADI. V lost 3 bases and J 2 bases, leaving 8 bases between the germline ends. The CDR3 reads CASSEVGTGNTIYF. CDR3 nucleotides: TGCGCCAGCAGTGAAGTAGGGACTGGAAACACCATATATTTT.

The gene calls are TRBV11-1 and TRBJ2-5, with D tentatively TRBD2 (6 bases). V was clipped by 10 bases and J by 11 bases, with 29 bases between them. The V gene's germline CDR1 is SGHAT and CDR2 FQDESV (reference sequence). This CDR3 is built from 15 residues. The CDR3 sequence: CAITPLGGTPHEQYF. CDR3 bases: TGTGCCATCACACCGCTGGGCGGGACCCCGCATGAGCAGTACTTC.

This chain connects TRBV2 to TRBJ2-7; the D gene is possibly TRBD2 (7 bases). The J call may be wrong; the DNA end is better matched by TRBJ2-5. CDR1 and CDR2 from the germline V gene are SNHLY and FYNNEI. The CDR3 totals 14 residues. Here the CDR3 DNA reads TGTGCCAGCAGTAGGGGGGGCATAACGGAGACCCAGTACTTC. This sequence encodes CASSRGGITETQYF.

In its sample, this clonotype was seen many times. The chain carries TRBV9 and TRBJ2-1, with TRBD2 identical over 9 bases. CDR3 length: 14 amino acids. Losses at the gene ends were 7 bases for V and 9 bases for J; bases not matched to a gene: 11. Germline V gene sequence: CDR1 SGDLS, CDR2 YYNGEE. The CDR3 DNA is TGTGCCAGCGAACGAGCTAGCGGGGAGGGTGAGCAGTTCTTC. Its translation: CASERASGEGEQFF. The full variable domain, with the rest looked up from reference TRBV9 and TRBJ2-1, is DSGVTQTPKHLITATGQRVTLRCSPRSGDLSVYWYQQSLDQGLQFLIQYYNGEERAKGNILERFSAQQFPDLHSELNLSSLELGDSALYFCASERASGEGEQFFGPGTRLTVL.

Notes on this clonotype: Here the CDR3 omits its conserved ending phenylalanine or tryptophan, so a read error is the likely source. This CDR3 is CASSFQRDTQYS. The CDR3, as DNA: TGTGCCAGCAGTTTTCAGAGAGATACGCAGTATTCC. The V and J genes are TRBV12-3 or TRBV12-4 and TRBJ2-3; D call uncertain. Trimming left V 3 bases short and J 5 bases short, with 6 bases between. This CDR3 has 12 residues.

The chain carries TRBV29-1 and TRBJ2-1; unclear D gene. Trimming pared 1 base from V and 5 bases from J, leaving 3 bases between. Germline V CDR1 and CDR2: SQVTM, ANQGSEA. The CDR3 covers 11 residues. For the CDR3, the DNA is TGCAGCGTTGAAGCGCACAATGAGCAGTTCTTC. As protein: CSVEAHNEQFF.

This clonotype was observed a handful of times. Here the CDR3 reads CASSFWSGGLGAFF. For the CDR3, the DNA is TGTGCCAGCAGTTTTTGGTCGGGGGGGTTGGGAGCTTTCTTT. The chain is built from TRBV12-3 or TRBV12-4 and TRBJ1-1; D perhaps matches TRBD1 (5 bases). V lost 3 bases, J lost 10 bases, and 18 bases lay in between. CDR3 length: 14 residues.

This clonotype has at least ten counts. The chain links TRBV5-1 to TRBJ2-1, with D possibly matching TRBD1 (5 bases). In germline, CDR1 is SGHRS, CDR2 YFSETQ. V lost 4 bases, J lost 7 bases, and 18 bases lay in between. This CDR3 region has 15 residues. The CDR3 loop reads CASSATGRALNEQFF. The CDR3 coding sequence is TGCGCCAGCAGCGCAACAGGCCGGGCCTTAAATGAGCAGTTCTTC.

The V call is TRBV20-1, the J call TRBJ2-4; TRBD2 agrees at 13 bases. The germline CDR1 and CDR2 sequences are DFQATT and SNEGSKA (reference sequence). This CDR3 spans 17 amino acids. V shed 5 bases, J shed 13 bases, and the junction held 20 bases outside the gene matches. The CDR3: CSAGRELAGGSNLGQYF. Written as DNA, the CDR3 is TGCAGTGCTGGGCGGGAACTAGCGGGAGGGAGTAATCTTGGGCAGTACTTC.

The chain combines TRBV11-2 with TRBJ2-4; 7 nucleotides line up with TRBD1. Germline-derived CDR1 and CDR2 are SGHAT and FQNNGV. CDR3 length: 12 amino acids. The V segment lost 7 bases and the J segment 13 bases; nucleotides outside the gene matches: 10. CDR3 amino acids: CASKPLDRDQYF. CDR3 coding DNA: TGTGCCAGCAAGCCCCTTGACAGGGACCAGTACTTC.

The chain joins TRBV15 to TRBJ2-3, with D possibly TRBD2 on 5 matching bases. The CDR3 runs to 14 residues. Germline V gene lookup returns CDR1 LNHNV and CDR2 YYDKDF (reference sequence). Trimming left V 5 bases short and J 1 base short, with 10 bases between. The CDR3 nucleotides read TGTGCCACCAGCGGGGAAGCGGGCACAGATACGCAGTATTTT. Translating gives CATSGEAGTDTQYF.

V gene TRBV7-8 combines with J gene TRBJ1-1; a possible D gene is TRBD1 (6 bases). In germline, CDR1 is SGHVS, CDR2 FQNEAQ. The CDR3 spans 11 residues. V was cut by 5 bases and J by 12 bases, with 13 bases left in between. In DNA form, the CDR3 reads TGTGCCAGCAGCGACCGGGACACTACTTTCTTT. Its protein product is CASSDRDTTFF.

Concerning this clonotype itself: A single base separates this from a much larger clone, so it may be a read error. This chain connects TRBV7-2 to TRBJ1-6; D uncertain. The germline V and J ends were trimmed by 4 bases and 5 bases, with 3 bases remaining between them. Germline lookup yields CDR1 SGHTA and CDR2 FQGNSA. The CDR3 loop spans 12 amino acids. CDR3 protein: CASSWDNSPLHF. The DNA for the CDR3 is TGTGCCAGCAGCTGGGATAATTCACCCCTCCACTTT.

This clonotype was found many times. The chain links TRBV27 to TRBJ2-7; D might be TRBD1 (6 bases). Germline V gene lookup returns CDR1 MNHEY and CDR2 SMNVEV (reference sequence). CDR3 length: 15 residues. V gave up 2 bases and J gave up 5 bases, with 16 bases separating them. In DNA, the CDR3 is TGTGCCAGCAGTTTACACCAGGGGAAGGTGAACGAGCAGTACTTC. Protein: CASSLHQGKVNEQYF.

The rearrangement uses TRBV12-3 or TRBV12-4 and TRBJ1-5; D gene unclear. The CDR3 is 15 amino acids. The ends were cut back, 5 bases at V and 4 bases at J, with 15 bases in the middle. For the CDR3, the DNA is TGTGCCAGCAGTCCCGAGTCGGCTTTAAATCAGCCCCAGCATTTT. Amino acid sequence: CASSPESALNQPQHF.

The J gene is TRBJ1-4, the V gene TRBV6-5; TRBD1 is a possible D gene (5 bases). The germline gives CDR1 MNHEY, CDR2 SVGAGI. The CDR3 sequence is 15 residues long. Trimming left V 5 bases short and J 8 bases short, with 18 bases between. The CDR3 bases are TGTGCCAGCAGTCCCCTCCAGGGAGGTCTAGAAAAACTGTTTTTT. It encodes CASSPLQGGLEKLFF.

The gene calls are TRBV5-1 and TRBJ2-5; 8 nucleotides agree with TRBD1. This CDR3 is 15 amino acids long. With V trimmed by 4 bases and J by 1 base, 6 bases remained unmatched. Germline loops: CDR1 SGHRS, CDR2 YFSETQ. The CDR3 bases are TGCGCCAGCAGCGCGACAGGGGAAGGCCAAGAGACCCAGTACTTC. Protein sequence: CASSATGEGQETQYF.

The V call is TRBV20-1, the J call TRBJ1-6; no clear D gene. Between the trimmed V and J ends, which lost 2 bases and 0 bases, there was a span of 8 bases. The CDR3 loop spans 15 amino acids. From germline, CDR1 is DFQATT and CDR2 SNEGSKA (reference sequence). The CDR3 sequence is CSARPGSSYNSPLHF. As DNA, the CDR3 is TGCAGTGCTAGACCGGGGAGCTCCTATAATTCACCCCTCCACTTT.

As regards this clonotype: A much larger clone differs from this one at a single base, so this may be a read error. The V gene is TRBV7-9, the J gene TRBJ2-5; 8 nucleotides agree with TRBD2. CDR3 size: 13 residues. V lost 2 bases to trimming and J lost 11 bases; unmatched junction nucleotides: 7. Germline V gene sequence: CDR1 SEHNR, CDR2 FQNEAQ (reference sequence). The CDR3 reads CASSLIGGGKQYF. The CDR3 bases are TGTGCCAGCAGCTTAATCGGGGGGGGAAAGCAGTACTTC.

Details on this clonotype: An end of the junction differs from the germline gene, which may be a read error. The V and J genes are TRBV4-3 and TRBJ2-4; perhaps TRBD1 as D (6 bases). The J call may be incorrect, as the DNA end agrees better with TRBJ2-7. The CDR3 covers 15 residues. Germline values: CDR1 LGHNA, CDR2 YSLEER. CDR3: CASSQDQDSSCEQYF. As DNA, the CDR3 is TGCGCCAGCAGCCAAGATCAGGACAGCTCCTGCGAGCAGTACTTC.

The chain uses TRBV12-3 or TRBV12-4 and TRBJ1-2; 9 bases fit TRBD1. V lost 5 bases, J lost 5 bases, and 9 bases stayed unmatched. CDR3 length: 15 residues. The DNA of the CDR3 is TGTGCCAGCAGTCCCGGGACAGGGTACGCTTATGGCTACACCTTC. It encodes CASSPGTGYAYGYTF.

In its sample, this clonotype was seen many times. The chain employs TRBV10-3 and TRBJ1-2, with D perhaps matching TRBD1 (5 bases). CDR1 is ENHRY, CDR2 SYGVKD, per germline. CDR3 length: 12 residues. V was trimmed by 4 bases and J by 6 bases, leaving 9 bases between them. CDR3 sequence (DNA): TGTGCCATCAGTGGGGGGGTGAATGGCTACACCTTC. It is translated as CAISGGVNGYTF.

This rearrangement joins TRBV27 to TRBJ2-7; 7 nucleotides agree with TRBD1. The CDR3 spans 13 residues. V shed 10 bases and J 1 base; nucleotides not matched to a gene: 7. Per germline, CDR1 MNHEY and CDR2 SMNVEV (reference sequence). CDR3 nucleotides: TGTGCCACTCATGGGACAGCTTCCTACGAGCAGTACTTC. Amino acids: CATHGTASYEQYF.

This clonotype was counted a few times. This sequence joins TRBV12-3 or TRBV12-4 and TRBJ1-6; D gene ambiguous. The CDR3 is 14 amino acids. Trimming pared 4 bases from V and 0 bases from J, leaving 4 bases between. The CDR3 nucleotides read TGTGCCAGCAGTTCTGACTCCTATAATTCACCCCTCCACTTT. It translates to CASSSDSYNSPLHF.

This clonotype was counted a few times. J is TRBJ1-1 and V is TRBV6-5; D is unresolved. Germline CDR1 is MNHEY and CDR2 is SVGAGI. The CDR3 runs 13 residues. V gave up 2 bases and J gave up 1 base, with 5 bases separating them. The CDR3 nucleotides read TGTGCCAGCAGTTACGCATGGAACACTGAAGCTTTCTTT. Its protein is CASSYAWNTEAFF.

This clonotype was counted a single time. The rearrangement links TRBV7-9 to TRBJ1-2, with a possible D match to TRBD1 (5 bases). Trimming removed 1 base at V and 7 bases at J, with 13 bases between. The CDR3 runs to 14 residues. Germline-derived CDR1 and CDR2 are SEHNR and FQNEAQ (reference sequence). CDR3: CASSLVAGVGGYTF. The CDR3 nucleotides read TGTGCCAGCAGCTTAGTAGCGGGGGTTGGTGGCTACACCTTC.

The chain couples TRBV20-1 to TRBJ1-2; perhaps TRBD1 as D (5 bases). With 1 base removed from V and 2 bases from J, the gap between germline ends came to 14 bases. The germline V gene has CDR1 DFQATT and CDR2 SNEGSKA (reference sequence). This CDR3 has 15 residues. CDR3 region: CSARAHQTVNYGYTF. CDR3 nucleotide sequence: TGCAGTGCTAGAGCTCACCAGACAGTAAACTATGGCTACACCTTC.